These 18 T cell receptor beta chains share one sample of origin, sequenced in a study of T cell responses to AZD1222 COVID-19 vaccine. Generated by immunoSEQ multiplex PCR, the TCRdb table keeps only in-frame clones and is missing some. Altogether roughly 110,000 clones are present, approximately 90% being singletons, with the ten largest covering approximately 4%. Sequences were derived from peripheral blood, sampled on day 0 of AZD1222 vaccination. These receptors all come from an adult in good health.

The V and J genes are TRBV7-9 and TRBJ1-4; 8 bases line up with TRBD1. With 3 bases clipped from V and 10 bases from J, the junction kept 7 bases outside the gene matches. CDR3 length: 14 amino acids. The germline V gene has CDR1 SEHNR and CDR2 FQNEAQ (reference sequence). The CDR3 sequence is CASSFGQGLGKLFF. CDR3 nucleotides: TGTGCCAGCAGCTTCGGACAGGGCCTCGGAAAACTGTTTTTT.

This sequence joins TRBV11-2 and TRBJ1-1; no firm D call. Per the germline V gene, CDR1 is SGHAT and CDR2 is FQNNGV. This CDR3 has 17 amino acids. The ends were cut back, 1 base at V and 3 bases at J, with 18 bases in the middle. CDR3 protein: CASSLVGRTARHTEAFF. The CDR3 region has the DNA TGTGCCAGCAGCTTAGTGGGTCGGACTGCCCGACACACTGAAGCTTTCTTT.

This clone was counted a few times. V is TRBV5-1 and J is TRBJ1-3, with a tentative D call TRBD1 (6 bases). The V end was cut by 3 bases, the J end by 2 bases, with 9 bases between. Germline CDR1 and CDR2: SGHRS and YFSETQ. The CDR3 contains 14 residues. The CDR3 DNA reads TGCGCCAGCAGCTGGGGGGGCCCTGGAAACACCATATATTTT. It is translated as CASSWGGPGNTIYF.

The table lists this clone with a few counts. V is TRBV7-2 and J is TRBJ1-3; no reliable D call. The CDR3 is 16 residues long. V lost 0 bases, J lost 0 bases, and 9 bases lay in between. Germline V lookup: CDR1 SGHTA, CDR2 FQGNSA. In DNA, the CDR3 is TGTGCCAGCAGCTTAGCGGGCGGAAACTCTGGAAACACCATATATTTT. It encodes CASSLAGGNSGNTIYF.

The J gene is TRBJ2-3, the V gene TRBV29-1; TRBD2 might be the D (5 bases). The CDR3 runs to 14 residues. Trimming cost V 1 base and J 0 bases, with 8 bases left between them. Germline values: CDR1 SQVTM, CDR2 ANQGSEA. The CDR3 bases are TGCAGCGTTGAAGGGAGCGGTAGCACAGATACGCAGTATTTT. This gives the protein CSVEGSGSTDTQYF.

CDR3 sequence: CASSEVGQGAGEQYF. Here the CDR3 DNA reads TGTGCCAGCAGTGAAGTCGGGCAGGGGGCCGGGGAGCAGTACTTC. The rearrangement joins TRBV2 to TRBJ2-7, with 8 bases that match TRBD1. The germline gives CDR1 SNHLY, CDR2 FYNNEI. V shed 1 base, J shed 7 bases, and the junction held 9 bases outside the gene matches. The CDR3 extends over 15 amino acids.

The gene calls are TRBV28 and TRBJ2-4; 10 bases line up with TRBD2. V trimming: 3 bases; J trimming: 2 bases; junction bases outside the gene matches: 4. The CDR3 is 16 amino acids. Germline CDR1 reads MDHEN; CDR2 reads SYDVKM. CDR3 coding DNA: TGTGCCAGCAGTTTGAGAACTAGCGGGACCAAAAACATTCAGTACTTC. Translating gives CASSLRTSGTKNIQYF.

V is TRBV6-6 and J is TRBJ2-5; 8 bases fit TRBD1. Germline V lookup: CDR1 MNHNY, CDR2 SVGAGI (reference sequence). The trim removed 5 bases at V and 5 bases at J, leaving 13 bases unmatched. This CDR3 spans 16 amino acids. The CDR3 DNA reads as TGTGCCAGCAGTCCAGGGGGCCATTTGGATTGGGAGACCCAGTACTTC. It codes for CASSPGGHLDWETQYF.

The chain carries TRBV19 and TRBJ2-7; D may be TRBD1 (6 bases). The germline V and J ends were trimmed by 7 bases and 2 bases, with 12 bases remaining between them. The CDR3 runs 13 residues. CDR1 and CDR2 from the germline V gene are LNHDA and SQIVND (reference sequence). The CDR3 here is CASKRQDTYEQYF. The DNA of the CDR3 is TGTGCCAGTAAACGACAGGATACCTACGAGCAGTACTTC.

The V gene is TRBV27, the J gene TRBJ2-6; D is undetermined. The CDR3 length is 14 residues. Trimming left V 4 bases short and J 0 bases short, with 4 bases between. CDR1 and CDR2 (germline): MNHEY, SMNVEV (reference sequence). The chain's CDR3 is CASSYDSGANVLTF. In DNA form, the CDR3 reads TGTGCCAGCAGTTATGACTCTGGGGCCAACGTCCTGACTTTC.

This clone is termed medium-sized. The CDR3 loop is CASRDSNYYEQYF. The CDR3 coding sequence is TGTGCCAGCAGGGACTCCAACTACTACGAGCAGTACTTC. J is TRBJ2-7 and V is TRBV2; a weak D match, TRBD2 (5 bases). CDR3 length equals 13 residues. Looked up from germline, CDR1 is SNHLY and CDR2 is FYNNEI. V was trimmed by 6 bases and J by 3 bases, leaving 12 bases between them.

The V and J genes are TRBV9 and TRBJ2-1, with 7 bases matching TRBD2. Germline CDR1 SGDLS, CDR2 YYNGEE. The CDR3 is 15 amino acids. Losses at the gene ends were 0 bases for V and 6 bases for J; bases not matched to a gene: 6. The CDR3 DNA sequence: TGTGCCAGCAGCGTAGCGGGGGGTGTTCTCAATGAGCAGTTCTTC. Its translation: CASSVAGGVLNEQFF. Combining the CDR3 with reference TRBV9 and TRBJ2-1 gives the whole variable domain DSGVTQTPKHLITATGQRVTLRCSPRSGDLSVYWYQQSLDQGLQFLIQYYNGEERAKGNILERFSAQQFPDLHSELNLSSLELGDSALYFCASSVAGGVLNEQFFGPGTRLTVL.

Only one count was recorded for this clone. V and J are TRBV6-4 and TRBJ2-6; tentatively, D is TRBD1 or TRBD2 (5 bases each). The CDR3 has 15 residues. Germline loops: CDR1 MRHNA, CDR2 SNTAGT. V lost 3 bases and J lost 2, with 8 bases in between. CDR3 sequence (DNA): TGTGCCAGCAGTGAAGGGACCCCTGGGGCCAACGTCCTGACTTTC. It encodes CASSEGTPGANVLTF.

The chain uses TRBV5-1 and TRBJ2-7, with 8 bases matching TRBD2. This CDR3 has 19 residues. The ends lost 1 base at V and 4 bases at J; junction bases unmatched: 19. CDR1 and CDR2 (germline): SGHRS, YFSETQ. The CDR3 region has the DNA TGCGCCAGCAGCTTGTGGGCGGGAGGAACAACCACCGCCGTGTACGAGCAGTACTTC. This sequence encodes CASSLWAGGTTTAVYEQYF.

J is TRBJ2-3 and V is TRBV9; D is unclear. CDR1 SGDLS and CDR2 YYNGEE come from the germline V gene. Trimming took 5 bases from V and 0 from J, leaving 10 bases between them. CDR3 length equals 14 residues. The DNA of the CDR3 is TGTGCCAGCAGTCCTCGAACTAGCACAGATACGCAGTATTTT. Its translation: CASSPRTSTDTQYF. Using reference TRBV9 and TRBJ2-3 for the parts outside the CDR3, the full variable domain is DSGVTQTPKHLITATGQRVTLRCSPRSGDLSVYWYQQSLDQGLQFLIQYYNGEERAKGNILERFSAQQFPDLHSELNLSSLELGDSALYFCASSPRTSTDTQYFGPGTRLTVL.

This clone was seen just once. V and J are TRBV28 and TRBJ2-1; the match to TRBD2 covers 11 bases. Per the germline V gene, CDR1 is MDHEN and CDR2 is SYDVKM. CDR3 length equals 17 residues. Unmatched junction bases numbered 10, after V lost 1 base and J lost 8 bases. The CDR3 DNA follows: TGTGCCAGCAGTTTATCGGGTAGCGGGAGGGCCTTGGATGAGCAGTTCTTC. Encoded protein: CASSLSGSGRALDEQFF. The whole variable domain, filled in from reference TRBV28 and TRBJ2-1, reads DVKVTQSSRYLVKRTGEKVFLECVQDMDHENMFWYRQDPGLGLRLIYFSYDVKMKEKGDIPEGYSVSREKKERFSLILESASTNQTSMYLCASSLSGSGRALDEQFFGPGTRLTVL.

This chain links TRBV9 with TRBJ2-6; D is possibly TRBD1 (6 bases). V lost 0 bases, J lost 4 bases, and 17 bases lay in between. CDR1 and CDR2 (germline): SGDLS, YYNGEE. The CDR3 is 18 amino acids. CDR3 nucleotides: TGTGCCAGCAGCGTAGGGGGGCTAGCTGGTACCGGGGCCAACGTCCTGACTTTC. Its protein product is CASSVGGLAGTGANVLTF.

This clone occurred once. V and J are TRBV4-1 and TRBJ2-1, with D possibly TRBD2 on 7 matching bases. Trimming pared 5 bases from V and 5 bases from J, leaving 13 bases between. Germline-derived CDR1 and CDR2 are MGHRA and YSYEKL. The CDR3 runs 14 residues. Here the CDR3 reads CASSGGAFHNEQFF. DNA for the CDR3: TGCGCCAGCAGCGGGGGGGCCTTTCACAATGAGCAGTTCTTC.